Listed below are T cell receptor beta chains from one sample, sequenced in a study of blood T cell repertoires in COVID-19. Assay: immunoSEQ multiplex PCR; the TCRdb copy retains only in-frame clones and omits some. The table shows about 160,000 clones, with 70% to 90% occurring only once. The sample comprised peripheral blood. These receptors all come from a human donor in a cohort sampled during active COVID-19. Each CDR3 is given with its conserved first and last residue. A D gene is named only where the DNA matches it firmly. Only some rows state a clone size, as once, few, many or a class for expanded clones.

j_call,clone_size,v_call,d_call,cdr3_length,cdr3_aa,cdr3_nt
TRBJ2-1,.,TRBV3-1/TRBV3-2,TRBD2,18,CASSQVGGLAHSYNEQFF,TGTGCCAGCAGCCAAGTGGGTGGACTAGCGCACTCCTACAATGAGCAGTTCTTC
TRBJ2-2,.,TRBV9,TRBD1,17,CASSVGGQGRSTGELFF,TGTGCCAGCAGCGTAGGGGGACAGGGGAGGAGCACCGGGGAGCTGTTTTTT
TRBJ2-5,once,TRBV27,TRBD1,15,CASSTDRGYGETQYF,TGTGCCAGCAGCACGGACAGGGGGTATGGAGAGACCCAGTACTTC
TRBJ2-5,.,TRBV7-7,TRBD1,15,CASSRGQGGQETQYF,TGTGCTAGCAGCCGTGGACAGGGGGGACAAGAGACCCAGTACTTC
TRBJ2-3,.,TRBV18,TRBD2,19,CASSPLASGHGVGTDTQYF,TGTGCCAGCTCACCACTGGCTAGCGGTCATGGTGTGGGCACAGATACGCAGTATTTT
TRBJ1-2,once,TRBV10-3,TRBD1,14,CAISGDRVGYGYTF,TGTGCCATCAGTGGGGACAGGGTTGGGTATGGCTACACCTTC
TRBJ1-2,.,TRBV7-9,.,14,CASSLREGSGGYTF,TGTGCCAGCAGCTTACGAGAAGGGAGTGGGGGCTACACCTTC
TRBJ1-1,.,TRBV18,.,15,CASSPPAGTYTEAFF,TGTGCCAGCTCACCACCAGCGGGAACGTACACTGAAGCTTTCTTT
TRBJ1-5,.,TRBV27,TRBD1,16,CASSFLGQYSNQPQHF,TGTGCCAGCAGTTTCCTGGGACAGTATAGCAATCAGCCCCAGCATTTT
TRBJ1-6,.,TRBV6-4,TRBD1,14,CASRAGTGESPLHF,TGTGCCAGCAGGGCCGGGACAGGGGAATCACCCCTCCACTTT
TRBJ1-2,.,TRBV4-3,.,17,CASSQVAAKPTNYGYTF,TGCGCCAGCAGCCAAGTGGCAGCGAAACCAACTAACTATGGCTACACCTTC
TRBJ2-5,.,TRBV27,TRBD2,16,CASSRKKAGGPKTQYF,TGTGCCAGCAGTCGCAAGAAAGCGGGGGGGCCGAAGACCCAGTACTTC
TRBJ2-2,once,TRBV3-1/TRBV3-2,.,14,CASSPVDMTGELFF,TGTGCCAGCAGCCCGGTCGATATGACTGGGGAGCTGTTTTTT
TRBJ2-3,.,TRBV5-1,TRBD2,16,CASSLLAGGPPDTQYF,TGCGCCAGCAGCTTACTAGCGGGAGGGCCGCCAGATACGCAGTATTTT
TRBJ1-6,few,TRBV7-3,TRBD1,14,CASSSTGGKSPLHF,TGTGCCAGCAGTTCCACAGGGGGCAAATCACCCCTCCACTTT
TRBJ2-7,.,TRBV27,TRBD2,17,CASSLFPPSGSALEQYF,TGTGCCAGCAGTTTATTCCCCCCTAGCGGGAGTGCCCTCGAGCAGTACTTC
TRBJ1-2,many,TRBV6-6,TRBD1,13,CASSLDRGTGYTF,TGTGCCAGCAGCCTCGACAGGGGGACGGGCTACACCTTC
TRBJ2-5,.,TRBV4-2,.,12,CASSGEDATQYF,TGTGCCAGCAGCGGCGAGGATGCGACCCAGTACTTC
TRBJ2-7,.,TRBV7-2,.,14,CASSLGGGPYEQYF,TGTGCCAGCAGCTTAGGCGGCGGGCCCTACGAGCAGTACTTC
TRBJ1-4,.,TRBV7-2,.,15,CASSPGESKGEKLFF,TGTGCCAGCAGCCCCGGGGAATCCAAGGGTGAAAAACTGTTTTTT
TRBJ2-1,.,TRBV9,TRBD2,13,CASSDTSGRTEFF,TGTGCCAGCAGCGATACTAGCGGGAGGACAGAGTTCTTC
TRBJ2-3,.,TRBV29-1,.,16,CSVWNTRDSSPDTQYF,TGCAGCGTTTGGAATACCCGGGACTCCAGCCCAGATACGCAGTATTTT
TRBJ2-5,.,TRBV6-5,.,14,CASRNTPARAAQYF,TGTGCCAGCAGAAACACCCCGGCCCGAGCGGCCCAGTACTTC
TRBJ2-7,.,TRBV21-1,.,14,CASSKCGSSYEQYF,TGTGCCAGCAGCAAATGTGGGAGCTCCTACGAGCAGTACTTC
TRBJ2-1,.,TRBV11-2,.,14,CASSLTGEKGEQFF,TGTGCCAGCAGCTTAACGGGAGAAAAAGGTGAGCAGTTCTTC
TRBJ2-2,.,TRBV6-4,.,13,CASSAAGTGELFF,TGTGCCAGCAGTGCTGCAGGGACCGGGGAGCTGTTTTTT
TRBJ2-7,.,TRBV10-3,.,13,CAISESGSYEQYF,TGTGCCATCAGTGAGTCCGGTTCCTACGAGCAGTACTTC
TRBJ2-1,.,TRBV7-8,TRBD2,16,CASSPGRTSAYNEQFF,TGTGCCAGCAGCCCTGGCCGAACTAGCGCCTACAATGAGCAGTTCTTC
TRBJ2-7,.,TRBV20-1,.,10,CSALRDEQYF,TGCAGTGCTCTCAGGGACGAGCAGTACTTC
TRBJ2-5,.,TRBV5-4,.,13,CASLRGGEETQYF,TGTGCCAGCCTTAGGGGTGGGGAAGAGACCCAGTACTTC
TRBJ1-2,.,TRBV19,.,14,CASSSAGAEYGYTF,TGTGCCAGTAGTTCCGCAGGGGCTGAATATGGCTACACCTTC
TRBJ2-3,.,TRBV19,.,15,CASSIAEASTDTQYF,TGTGCCAGTAGTATAGCGGAGGCTAGCACAGATACGCAGTATTTT
TRBJ1-4,.,TRBV15,.,13,CATSRDAGEKLFF,TGTGCCACCAGCAGAGATGCGGGGGAAAAACTGTTTTTT
TRBJ2-2,.,TRBV2,.,14,CASSEGTVPGELFF,TGTGCCAGCAGTGAAGGGACAGTACCCGGGGAGCTGTTTTTT
TRBJ1-2,.,TRBV28,TRBD1,16,CASSRRDSKANYGYTF,TGTGCCAGCAGCCGGCGGGACAGTAAAGCCAACTATGGCTACACCTTC
TRBJ1-1,once,TRBV6-1,TRBD1,13,CASRLDRGQSAFF,TGTGCCAGCAGATTGGACAGGGGGCAGTCAGCTTTCTTT
TRBJ2-7,.,TRBV6-1,TRBD1,16,CASSVLGQGAGRGQYF,TGTGCCAGCAGTGTGCTTGGACAGGGGGCTGGGCGGGGGCAGTACTTC
TRBJ2-5,.,TRBV7-7,TRBD1,15,CASSLDRDRGETQYF,TGTGCTAGCAGCTTGGACCGGGACAGGGGAGAGACCCAGTACTTC
TRBJ2-2,.,TRBV7-7,.,19,CASSPREGRGTLGTGELFF,TGTGCTAGCAGCCCGCGGGAAGGGAGAGGAACACTGGGCACCGGGGAGCTGTTTTTT
TRBJ1-2,.,TRBV6-5,TRBD1,16,CASSYFGQGLNYGYTF,TGTGCCAGCAGTTACTTCGGACAGGGACTTAACTATGGCTACACCTTC
TRBJ2-1,.,TRBV15,TRBD2,15,CATGTLAGGPNEQFF,TGTGCCACCGGGACACTAGCGGGGGGTCCCAATGAGCAGTTCTTC
TRBJ1-1,.,TRBV9,TRBD1,15,CASSNRDRGSTEAFF,TGTGCCAGCAGCAACCGGGACAGGGGAAGCACTGAAGCTTTCTTT
TRBJ2-1,.,TRBV9,TRBD1,11,CASSPGQGSFF,TGTGCCAGCAGCCCGGGACAGGGTTCGTTCTTC
TRBJ2-3,.,TRBV28,.,16,CASSLGGGPSTDTQYF,TGTGCCAGCAGTTTAGGGGGAGGACCCAGCACAGATACGCAGTATTTT
TRBJ2-7,.,TRBV10-2,TRBD1,14,CASTNRGVIYEQYF,TGCGCCAGCACCAACAGGGGTGTTATTTACGAGCAGTACTTC
TRBJ2-5,.,TRBV6-5,.,14,CASSYLGPGGTQYF,TGTGCCAGCAGTTACCTCGGCCCCGGGGGGACCCAGTACTTC
TRBJ1-2,many,TRBV5-1,.,13,CASSLASSYGYTF,TGCGCCAGCAGCTTGGCGTCCAGCTATGGCTACACCTTC
TRBJ2-7,.,TRBV11-3,TRBD2,19,CASSSRQAPLGRVYYEQYF,TGTGCCAGCAGCTCACGGCAGGCTCCTCTGGGGAGGGTGTACTACGAGCAGTACTTC
TRBJ2-7,.,TRBV9,TRBD2,15,CASSVASGSGYEQYF,TGTGCCAGCAGCGTAGCTAGCGGGAGCGGCTACGAGCAGTACTTC
TRBJ1-2,.,TRBV19,TRBD1,14,CASTATGENYGYTF,TGTGCCAGTACCGCAACAGGGGAGAACTATGGCTACACCTTC
TRBJ1-1,once,TRBV28,.,16,CASTRGGTQAGTEAFF,TGTGCCAGCACCCGAGGCGGGACCCAAGCAGGGACTGAAGCTTTCTTT
TRBJ2-5,.,TRBV29-1,.,12,CSVRGSQETQYF,TGCAGCGTCCGGGGGAGCCAAGAGACCCAGTACTTC
TRBJ2-7,.,TRBV7-8,TRBD2,16,CASSLGGGRTPYEQYF,TGTGCCAGCAGCTTAGGGGGCGGGAGGACCCCCTACGAGCAGTACTTC
TRBJ2-2,.,TRBV10-3,.,15,CAISAGRVNTGELFF,TGTGCCATCAGTGCGGGCAGGGTAAACACCGGGGAGCTGTTTTTT
TRBJ1-1,.,TRBV19,TRBD1,13,CASGYRGRTEAFF,TGTGCCAGTGGGTATAGGGGGCGAACTGAAGCTTTCTTT
TRBJ2-7,.,TRBV5-4,TRBD1,14,CASSVGQGANEQYF,TGTGCCAGCAGCGTTGGACAGGGGGCAAACGAGCAGTACTTC
TRBJ2-7,.,TRBV5-8,.,12,CASSAEGFEQYF,TGTGCCAGCAGCGCGGAGGGATTCGAGCAGTACTTC